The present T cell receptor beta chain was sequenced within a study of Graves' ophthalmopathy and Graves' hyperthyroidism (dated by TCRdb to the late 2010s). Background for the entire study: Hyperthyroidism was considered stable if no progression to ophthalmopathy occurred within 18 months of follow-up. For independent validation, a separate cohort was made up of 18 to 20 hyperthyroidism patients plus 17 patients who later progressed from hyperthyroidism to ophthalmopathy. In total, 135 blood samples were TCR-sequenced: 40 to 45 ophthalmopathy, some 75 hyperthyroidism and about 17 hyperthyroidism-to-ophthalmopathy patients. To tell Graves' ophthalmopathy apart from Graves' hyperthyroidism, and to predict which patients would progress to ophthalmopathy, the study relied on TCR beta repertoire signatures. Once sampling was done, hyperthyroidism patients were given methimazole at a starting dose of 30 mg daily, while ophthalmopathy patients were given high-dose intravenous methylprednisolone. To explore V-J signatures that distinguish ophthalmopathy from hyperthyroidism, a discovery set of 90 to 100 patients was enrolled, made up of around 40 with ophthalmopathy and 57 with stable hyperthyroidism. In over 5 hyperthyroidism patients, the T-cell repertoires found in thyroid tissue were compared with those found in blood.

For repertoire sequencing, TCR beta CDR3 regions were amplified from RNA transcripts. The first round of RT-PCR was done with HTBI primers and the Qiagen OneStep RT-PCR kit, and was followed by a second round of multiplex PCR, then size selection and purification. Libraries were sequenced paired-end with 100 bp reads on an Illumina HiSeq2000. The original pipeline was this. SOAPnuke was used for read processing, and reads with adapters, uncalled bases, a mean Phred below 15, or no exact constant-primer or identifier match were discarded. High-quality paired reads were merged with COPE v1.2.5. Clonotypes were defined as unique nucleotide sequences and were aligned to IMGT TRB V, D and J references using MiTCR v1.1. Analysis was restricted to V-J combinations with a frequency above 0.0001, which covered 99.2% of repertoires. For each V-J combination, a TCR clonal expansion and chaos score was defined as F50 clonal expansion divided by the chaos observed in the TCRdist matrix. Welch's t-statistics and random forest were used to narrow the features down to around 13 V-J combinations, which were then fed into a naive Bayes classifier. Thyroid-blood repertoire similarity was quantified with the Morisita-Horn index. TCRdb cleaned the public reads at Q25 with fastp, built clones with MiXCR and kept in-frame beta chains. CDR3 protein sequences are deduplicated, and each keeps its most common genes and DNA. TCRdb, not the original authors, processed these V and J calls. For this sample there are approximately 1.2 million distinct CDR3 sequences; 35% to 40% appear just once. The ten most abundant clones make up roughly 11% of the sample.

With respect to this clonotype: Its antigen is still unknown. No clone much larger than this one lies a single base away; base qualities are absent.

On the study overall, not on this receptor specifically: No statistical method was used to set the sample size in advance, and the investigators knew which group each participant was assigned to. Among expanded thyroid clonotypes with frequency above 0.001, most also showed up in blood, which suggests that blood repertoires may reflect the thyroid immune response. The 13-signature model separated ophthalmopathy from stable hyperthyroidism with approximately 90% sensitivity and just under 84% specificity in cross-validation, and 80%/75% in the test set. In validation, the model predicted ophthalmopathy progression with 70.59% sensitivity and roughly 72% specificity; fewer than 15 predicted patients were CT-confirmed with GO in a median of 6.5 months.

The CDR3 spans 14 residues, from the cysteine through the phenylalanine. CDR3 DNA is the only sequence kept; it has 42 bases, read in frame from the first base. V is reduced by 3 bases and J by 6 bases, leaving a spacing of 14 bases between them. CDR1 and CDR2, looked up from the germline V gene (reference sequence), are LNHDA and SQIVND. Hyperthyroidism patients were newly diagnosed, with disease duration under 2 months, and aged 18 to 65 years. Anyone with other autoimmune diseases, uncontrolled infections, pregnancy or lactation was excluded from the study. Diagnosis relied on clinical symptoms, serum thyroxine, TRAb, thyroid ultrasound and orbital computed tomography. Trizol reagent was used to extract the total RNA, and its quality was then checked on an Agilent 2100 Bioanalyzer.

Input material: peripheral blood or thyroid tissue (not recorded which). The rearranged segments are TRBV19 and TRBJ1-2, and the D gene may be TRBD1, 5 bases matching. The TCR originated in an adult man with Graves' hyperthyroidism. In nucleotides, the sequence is TGTGCCAGTAGTATGTACTCGGGGCAGGATGGCTACACCTTC. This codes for CASSMYSGQDGYTF.